These 31 T cell receptor beta chains were all obtained from the same sample, sequenced in a study of blood T cells in healthy people across ages. Using a J-beta primer mix together with a sample-barcoded 5' primer, a second PCR was run for about 6 to 11 cycles. TCRdb reprocessed the 5' RACE reads with MiXCR, giving one entry per CDR3 protein. The repertoire holds fewer than 2,000,000 distinct CDR3 sequences, with approximately 32% as singletons. The sample taken for sequencing was blood. The receptors derive from a woman in her twenties or thirties in good health.

This rearrangement joins TRBV4-2 to TRBJ2-7, with 13 bases fitting TRBD2. The CDR3 extends over 16 amino acids. Per germline, CDR1 LGHNA and CDR2 YNFKEQ. V was pared by 4 bases and J by 3 bases, with 6 bases of the junction left unmatched. The CDR3 loop is CASSLQTSGGNYEQYF. CDR3 in DNA: TGTGCCAGCAGCCTCCAGACTAGCGGGGGGAACTACGAGCAGTACTTC.

This clonotype came up once. This may stem from a read error, because a much larger clone lies one nucleotide away. This chain joins TRBV20-1 and TRBJ2-3; 9 positions match TRBD1. The germline CDR1 and CDR2 sequences are DFQATT and SNEGSKA (reference sequence). There are 15 residues in the CDR3. CDR3 DNA sequence: TGCAGTGCTAGAGAACAGGGGGCTGGCACAGATGCGCAGTATTTT. Amino acids: CSAREQGAGTDAQYF.

The sample holds many counts of this clonotype. The rearrangement links TRBV20-1 to TRBJ1-4; 10 nucleotides line up with TRBD1. The junction had 8 bases not matched to a gene; V was cut back by 3 bases and J by 7 bases. Germline CDR1 DFQATT, CDR2 SNEGSKA (reference sequence). The CDR3 is 15 amino acids. CDR3 sequence: CSASETGGAGEKLFF. In DNA, the CDR3 is TGCAGTGCTAGTGAGACAGGGGGCGCGGGTGAAAAACTGTTTTTT.

A few counts support this clonotype. The genes are TRBV13 and TRBJ1-2, with a weak D call TRBD1 (5 bases). Germline CDR1 is PRHDT and CDR2 is FYEKMQ (reference sequence). Between the trimmed V and J ends, which lost 6 bases and 8 bases, there was a span of 16 bases. The CDR3 sequence is 13 residues long. DNA for the CDR3: TGTGCCAGCAGACTGACAGTGGATGGGGGCTACACCTTC. It codes for CASRLTVDGGYTF.

The J gene is TRBJ1-2, the V gene TRBV7-9; tentatively, D is TRBD1 (5 bases). The V end lost 5 bases, the J end lost 8 bases, and 18 bases lay between the germline ends. This CDR3 has 14 amino acids. Germline lookup yields CDR1 SEHNR and CDR2 FQNEAQ (reference sequence). The CDR3 DNA follows: TGTGCCAGCAGCCCCGTGGGCAGGGTGATCGGCTACACCTTC. This codes for CASSPVGRVIGYTF.

The genes are TRBV20-1 and TRBJ2-5; D is unclear. With 4 bases removed from V and 5 bases from J, the gap between germline ends came to 8 bases. The germline gives CDR1 DFQATT, CDR2 SNEGSKA (reference sequence). CDR3 size: 11 residues. CDR3 DNA sequence: TGCAGTGCTATAGAACGGGAGACCCAGTACTTC. Translation gives CSAIERETQYF.

The chain links TRBV5-1 to TRBJ2-3; TRBD2 might be the D (6 bases). Trimming stripped 4 bases from V and 8 bases from J, with 17 bases between. The CDR3 has 14 amino acids. The germline gives CDR1 SGHRS, CDR2 YFSETQ. The CDR3 DNA reads TGCGCCAGCAGCCCCGGACTACCCGCTGGTACGCAGTATTTT. Its translation: CASSPGLPAGTQYF.

This clonotype was recorded at least ten times. The V call is TRBV29-1, the J call TRBJ2-3; 9 nucleotides line up with TRBD2. The CDR3 covers 16 residues. V shed 0 bases and J 0 bases; nucleotides not matched to a gene: 4. Germline V gene data show CDR1 as SQVTM and CDR2 as ANQGSEA. DNA for the CDR3: TGCAGCGTTGAAGATCGCCTAGCGGGGAGCACAGATACGCAGTATTTT. This encodes CSVEDRLAGSTDTQYF.

The count of this clonotype is one. V gene TRBV7-8 combines with J gene TRBJ1-5; 10 nucleotides agree with TRBD1. This CDR3 has 18 residues. Germline CDR1 reads SGHVS; CDR2 reads FQNEAQ. Trimming took 3 bases from V and 5 from J; bases not matched to a gene: 13. The CDR3 DNA reads TGTGCCAGCAGCTTTACATGGGGGACAGGGGAGAAGGATCAGCCCCAGCATTTT. Translated: CASSFTWGTGEKDQPQHF.

This chain uses TRBV20-1 with TRBJ1-5; D is uncertain. From germline, CDR1 is DFQATT and CDR2 SNEGSKA (reference sequence). The V end lost 0 bases, the J end lost 0 bases, and 6 bases lay between the germline ends. The CDR3 runs 14 residues. The DNA of the CDR3 is TGCAGTGCTAGAGATAAGTTTAGCAATCAGCCCCAGCATTTT. Its protein is CSARDKFSNQPQHF.

The rearrangement links TRBV24-1 to TRBJ2-1; 8 bases are shared with TRBD1. Germline trimming cut 3 bases from V and 3 bases from J; bases unmatched to any gene: 12. The CDR3 length is 18 residues. The V gene's germline CDR1 is KGHDR and CDR2 SFDVKD. The CDR3 coding sequence is TGTGCCACCAGTGATCCCCGGTCCGACAGGGGTGACTACAATGAGCAGTTCTTC. Translating gives CATSDPRSDRGDYNEQFF.

This clonotype was recorded a few times. CDR3 residues: CSVRGAGGMTDTQYF. CDR3 in DNA: TGCAGCGTAAGAGGAGCGGGGGGTATGACAGATACGCAGTATTTT. The chain has TRBV29-1 and TRBJ2-3; the match to TRBD2 covers 9 bases. This CDR3 spans 15 amino acids. Germline loops: CDR1 SQVTM, CDR2 ANQGSEA. The V and J ends lost 6 bases and 3 bases, in that order; junction bases with no gene match: 10.

The chain uses TRBV6-5 and TRBJ2-5; tentatively, D is TRBD1 (5 bases). This CDR3 comprises 13 residues. V lost 5 bases and J lost 5, with 12 bases in between. The germline CDR1 and CDR2 sequences are MNHEY and SVGAGI. The CDR3 sequence is CASSTLGRETQYF. As DNA, the CDR3 is TGTGCCAGCAGTACTCTGGGGCGCGAGACCCAGTACTTC.

The chain links TRBV3-1 to TRBJ2-1; maybe TRBD2 (5 bases). The V and J ends lost 1 base and 2 bases respectively, with 9 bases between them. CDR1 is LGHDT, CDR2 YNNKEL, per germline (reference sequence). This CDR3 is built from 15 residues. Here the CDR3 DNA reads TGTGCCAGCAGCCAAGTAGCGAGGGCCTACAATGAGCAGTTCTTC. Amino acids: CASSQVARAYNEQFF.

This chain connects TRBV9 to TRBJ2-6; D not certain. The ends were cut back, 0 bases at V and 0 bases at J, with 7 bases in the middle. CDR3 size: 16 residues. The germline V gene encodes CDR1 SGDLS and CDR2 YYNGEE. In nucleotides, the CDR3 is TGTGCCAGCAGCGTAGGGGCCAACTCTGGGGCCAACGTCCTGACTTTC. Protein: CASSVGANSGANVLTF.

The table lists this clonotype with a count of one. In nucleotides, the CDR3 is TGTGCCAGCAGCTTAGGGAGACAGGGGTGGAATGAAAAACTGTTTTTT. Translated: CASSLGRQGWNEKLFF. The J gene is TRBJ1-4, the V gene TRBV7-2, with 8 bases identical to TRBD1. J lost 5 bases, V lost 1 base, and 6 bases had no gene match. This CDR3 spans 16 amino acids. Germline V gene lookup returns CDR1 SGHTA and CDR2 FQGNSA.

This clonotype was counted many times. J is TRBJ2-5 and V is TRBV29-1; tentative D call: TRBD2 (7 bases). Germline CDR1 and CDR2: SQVTM and ANQGSEA. The V and J ends lost 6 bases and 5 bases respectively, with 16 bases between them. This CDR3 comprises 13 residues. CDR3 nucleotide sequence: TGCAGCGTCGCCCATGGGGGGGGCGAGACCCAGTACTTC. The encoded protein is CSVAHGGGETQYF.

V and J are TRBV11-2 and TRBJ1-2; D is unresolved. This CDR3 is built from 13 residues. The V gene lost 6 bases and the J gene lost 0 bases, with 8 bases spanning the gap. CDR1 and CDR2 (germline): SGHAT, FQNNGV. The CDR3 region is CASSNKANYGYTF. Written as DNA, the CDR3 is TGTGCCAGCAGTAATAAAGCTAACTATGGCTACACCTTC.

The genes are TRBV7-9 and TRBJ1-4, with a possible D match to TRBD1 (5 bases). Looked up from germline, CDR1 is SEHNR and CDR2 is FQNEAQ (reference sequence). The V end was cut by 4 bases, the J end by 8 bases, with 20 bases between. This CDR3 has 16 residues. CDR3 nucleotide sequence: TGTGCCAGCAGCTCTCCGGGGCTCGGGGCTCGGGAAAAACTGTTTTTT. Translating gives CASSSPGLGAREKLFF.

This clonotype was picked up many times. The V and J genes are TRBV5-1 and TRBJ2-1; 10 nucleotides agree with TRBD1. Germline V gene data show CDR1 as SGHRS and CDR2 as YFSETQ. The CDR3 spans 16 residues. Trimming at V came to 4 bases and at J to 3 bases, leaving 7 bases not matched to a gene. In DNA, the CDR3 is TGCGCCAGCAGCCTCCCCGGGACAGGGGACTACAATGAGCAGTTCTTC. It is translated as CASSLPGTGDYNEQFF.

This clonotype was detected many times. This chain links TRBV7-9 with TRBJ2-2; a weak D match, TRBD1 (7 bases). The CDR3 consists of 16 residues. Trimming left V 5 bases short and J 0 bases short, with 13 bases between. The V gene's germline CDR1 is SEHNR and CDR2 FQNEAQ (reference sequence). As DNA, the CDR3 is TGTGCCAGCAGCGCGGGACAGTTCGCGAACACCGGGGAGCTGTTTTTT. The encoded protein is CASSAGQFANTGELFF.

The sample holds a few counts of this clonotype. The rearrangement uses TRBV20-1 and TRBJ2-2; 8 nucleotides line up with TRBD2. V lost 1 base to trimming and J lost 7 bases; unmatched junction nucleotides: 8. This CDR3 contains 15 residues. CDR1 and CDR2 from the germline V gene are DFQATT and SNEGSKA (reference sequence). The CDR3 loop reads CSARARAGVFGELFF. The CDR3 nucleotides are TGCAGTGCTAGAGCGCGAGCGGGGGTCTTCGGGGAGCTGTTTTTT.

This clonotype was detected many times. J is TRBJ1-4 and V is TRBV29-1; possible D gene TRBD1, 5 bases. V lost 4 bases and J lost 8, with 11 bases in between. This CDR3 is built from 12 residues. Germline V CDR1 and CDR2: SQVTM, ANQGSEA. The CDR3 DNA sequence: TGCAGCGTTGCGGGGCAGGCAGAAAAACTGTTTTTT. This encodes CSVAGQAEKLFF.

The rearrangement joins TRBV11-1 to TRBJ1-2; 10 bases are a match to TRBD1. V shed 5 bases, J shed 6 bases, and the junction held 6 bases outside the gene matches. CDR1 and CDR2 from the germline V gene are SGHAT and FQDESV (reference sequence). The CDR3 runs 14 residues. The CDR3 loop reads CASSAYGTGDGYTF. CDR3 in DNA: TGTGCCAGCAGCGCCTATGGGACAGGGGATGGCTACACCTTC. Looking up the rest from reference TRBV11-1 and TRBJ1-2 gives the full variable domain: EAEVAQSPRYKITEKSQAVAFWCDPISGHATLYWYRQILGQGPELLVQFQDESVVDDSQLPKDRFSAERLKGVDSTLKIQPAELGDSAMYLCASSAYGTGDGYTFGSGTRLTVV.

The genes are TRBV20-1 and TRBJ2-7, with no clear D. The CDR3 has 15 residues. The germline CDR1 and CDR2 sequences are DFQATT and SNEGSKA (reference sequence). Trimming removed 1 base at V and 5 bases at J, with 18 bases between. The CDR3, as DNA: TGCAGTGCTAGAGGAAAGGCCCTACCCGGTCACGAGCAGTACTTC. This encodes CSARGKALPGHEQYF.

The chain employs TRBV24-1 and TRBJ2-3; 8 nucleotides align to TRBD1. V lost 9 bases, J lost 5 bases, and 6 bases stayed unmatched. The CDR3 loop spans 13 amino acids. The germline V gene encodes CDR1 KGHDR and CDR2 SFDVKD. DNA for the CDR3: TGTGCCACCCCTCAGGGGGCAGGAGATACGCAGTATTTT. Translating gives CATPQGAGDTQYF.

A word on this clonotype: Being one base from a much bigger clone, this may be a read error. The chain recombines TRBV5-1 with TRBJ2-1; perhaps D is TRBD1 or TRBD2 (5 bases each). Trimming took off 3 bases at V and 7 bases at J, with 20 bases between the two ends. The germline CDR1 and CDR2 sequences are SGHRS and YFSETQ. The CDR3 has 16 amino acids. The CDR3 nucleotides read TGCGCCAGCAGCTCCTACTCCGCAGGGACGTGGAATGAGCAGTTCTTC. Amino acids: CASSSYSAGTWNEQFF. The full variable domain, rest sourced from reference TRBV5-1 and TRBJ2-1, is KAGVTQTPRYLIKTRGQQVTLSCSPISGHRSVSWYQQTPGQGLQFLFEYFSETQRNKGNFPGRFSGRQFSNSRSEMNVSTLELGDSALYLCASSSYSAGTWNEQFFGPGTRLTVL.

As DNA, the CDR3 is TGTGCCAGCAGCTTGCAGGGGTTAGTTACTGAAGCTTTCTTT. Its protein is CASSLQGLVTEAFF. J is TRBJ1-1 and V is TRBV7-8; weak D call: TRBD1 (6 bases). Trimming removed 3 bases from V and 5 bases from J, with 13 bases in between. This CDR3 region has 14 residues. Germline assignment: CDR1 SGHVS and CDR2 FQNEAQ.

Note on this clonotype: A read error may be the cause here, since a much bigger clone is one base away. The V gene is TRBV4-1, the J gene TRBJ2-7; D remains ambiguous. Germline lookup yields CDR1 MGHRA and CDR2 YSYEKL. There are 15 residues in the CDR3. The CDR3 sequence is CASSQDTGPGYKQYF. Written as DNA, the CDR3 is TGCGCCAGCAGCCAAGATACCGGGCCTGGCTACAAGCAGTACTTC.

The chain joins TRBV4-2 to TRBJ2-7, with 9 nucleotides matching TRBD1. The J call may be wrong; the DNA end is better matched by TRBJ2-5. Looked up from germline, CDR1 is LGHNA and CDR2 is YNFKEQ. This CDR3 contains 16 residues. Here the CDR3 DNA reads TGTGCCAGCAGCCAAGGTACCGGGACAGGGTCGGAGACCCAGTACTTC. It yields the protein CASSQGTGTGSETQYF.

This clonotype has a count of ten or more. The chain is built from TRBV4-1 and TRBJ2-5; D unclear. The germline CDR1 and CDR2 sequences are MGHRA and YSYEKL. The CDR3 has 14 amino acids. Trimming removed 0 bases from V and 5 bases from J, with 10 bases in between. The chain's CDR3 is CASSQESVGETQYF. DNA for the CDR3: TGCGCCAGCAGCCAAGAAAGTGTCGGGGAGACCCAGTACTTC.